The rows below give T cell receptor beta chains drawn from one sample of a study of T cells in Graves' hyperthyroidism and ophthalmopathy. TCRdb re-derived calls from the multiplex PCR reads in MiXCR, one entry per CDR3 protein. The repertoire consists of around 110,000 distinct CDR3 sequences, with 16% occurring once and the leading ten covering under 45%. Sequenced sample: blood. All receptors come from a woman in her 50s with Graves' hyperthyroidism. CDR3s include the opening cysteine and the closing phenylalanine or tryptophan. A D gene is named only where the DNA matches it firmly. Clone size, where shown, is once, few, many, or a class for clones that have expanded.

j_call d_call clone_size v_call cdr3_aa cdr3_nt
TRBJ2-3 NA many TRBV20-1 CSARDGDRRTDTQYF TGCAGTGCTAGAGACGGAGACAGACGCACAGATACGCAGTATTTT
TRBJ2-5 TRBD2 NA TRBV27 CASSLSTGLKETQYF TGTGCCAGCAGTTTATCTACGGGACTAAAAGAGACCCAGTACTTC
TRBJ2-1 TRBD1 many TRBV4-1 CASSGRDRFYNEQFF TGCGCCAGCAGCGGTCGGGACAGGTTCTACAATGAGCAGTTCTTC
TRBJ1-2 TRBD1 few TRBV19 CASSSSGGFGYTF TGTGCCAGTAGTTCTTCAGGGGGCTTTGGCTACACCTTC
TRBJ1-4 NA many TRBV28 CASSGASGTGNEKLFF TGTGCCAGCAGTGGGGCGTCCGGGACGGGTAATGAAAAACTGTTTTTT
TRBJ2-7 NA many TRBV11-2 CASSSNRTPYEQYF TGTGCCAGCAGCTCAAACAGGACCCCCTACGAGCAGTACTTC
TRBJ2-5 TRBD2 many TRBV18 CASSPPGTSGWKTQYF TGTGCCAGCTCACCACCTGGGACTAGCGGGTGGAAGACCCAGTACTTC
TRBJ2-3 NA many TRBV7-6 CASSFLGKADTQYF TGTGCCAGCAGCTTTCTGGGGAAGGCAGATACGCAGTATTTT
TRBJ2-3 TRBD2 NA TRBV20-1 CSARIQGLAGGVSTDTQYF TGCAGTGCTAGGATTCAGGGACTAGCGGGAGGAGTCAGCACAGATACGCAGTATTTT
TRBJ2-1 NA many TRBV2 CASTLLATYNEQFF TGTGCCAGTACTTTGCTAGCGACCTACAATGAGCAGTTCTTC
TRBJ1-1 NA many TRBV28 CASSLERGFDTEAFF TGTGCCAGCAGTTTAGAAAGGGGATTCGACACTGAAGCTTTCTTT
TRBJ2-1 NA many TRBV20-1 CSRLVYNEQFF TGCAGTAGACTAGTCTACAATGAGCAGTTCTTC
TRBJ1-2 NA many TRBV28 CASSNYLTGNYGYTF TGTGCCAGCAGTAACTACCTAACAGGGAACTATGGCTACACCTTC
TRBJ2-3 TRBD1 NA TRBV28 CASSLGGRGQSDTQYF TGTGCCAGCAGCCTAGGGGGCAGGGGTCAATCAGATACGCAGTATTTT
TRBJ1-6 NA many TRBV2 CASSQGTVYNSPLHF TGTGCCAGCAGTCAAGGGACGGTATATAATTCACCCCTCCACTTT
TRBJ2-2 NA many TRBV29-1 CSVDSRGNTGELFF TGCAGCGTTGATTCCAGGGGGAACACCGGGGAGCTGTTTTTT
TRBJ2-7 NA few TRBV24-1 CATSDSDSYEQYF TGTGCCACCAGTGACTCGGACAGTTACGAGCAGTACTTC
TRBJ2-7 NA NA TRBV25-1 CTSGRGGGYEQYF TGTACCAGCGGCAGGGGCGGCGGGTACGAGCAGTACTTC
TRBJ2-1 TRBD2 many TRBV2 CASSGLAGGTGEQFF TGTGCCAGCAGCGGACTAGCGGGAGGAACGGGTGAGCAGTTCTTC
TRBJ1-2 TRBD1 once TRBV20-1 CSARDRGHFGTNYGYTF TGCAGTGCTAGAGATAGGGGGCACTTTGGGACGAACTATGGCTACACCTTC
TRBJ2-1 NA NA TRBV27 CASSDSVSSYNEQFF TGTGCCAGCAGCGATAGCGTCTCCTCCTACAATGAGCAGTTCTTC
TRBJ2-3 TRBD2 once TRBV28 CASSGLAGGPNTDTQYF TGTGCCAGCAGCGGACTAGCGGGAGGGCCGAACACAGATACGCAGTATTTT
TRBJ1-1 NA many TRBV19 CASSIYGSMGTEAFF TGTGCCAGTAGTATTTACGGGTCGATGGGAACTGAAGCTTTCTTT
TRBJ2-2 NA many TRBV5-1 CASSLDGTGELFF TGCGCCAGCAGCTTGGACGGCACCGGGGAGCTGTTTTTT
TRBJ2-6 NA many TRBV11-2 CASSTPRSGANVLTF TGTGCCAGCAGCACCCCCCGCTCTGGGGCCAACGTCCTGACTTTC
TRBJ1-1 NA many TRBV6-1 CASSFGRRATEAFF TGTGCCAGCAGTTTTGGCCGCCGGGCCACTGAAGCTTTCTTT
TRBJ2-1 NA many TRBV5-6 CASSLLDEQFF TGTGCCAGCAGCTTGTTGGATGAGCAGTTCTTC
TRBJ2-3 TRBD2 many TRBV7-7 CASSLGPSSGRIADTQYF TGTGCTAGCAGCTTAGGCCCCTCTAGCGGGAGGATCGCAGATACGCAGTATTTT
TRBJ2-3 NA NA TRBV11-2 CASSLDGVSTDTQYF TGTGCCAGCAGCCTCGACGGGGTGAGCACAGATACGCAGTATTTT
TRBJ2-5 NA many TRBV20-1 CSARGAIGTQYF TGCAGTGCTAGAGGGGCCATTGGGACCCAGTACTTC
TRBJ2-5 NA many TRBV3-1 CASSQRETQYF TGTGCCAGCAGCCAGAGAGAGACCCAGTACTTC
TRBJ2-1 TRBD2 few TRBV7-3 CASSRTSPAGDMRGEQFF TGTGCCAGCAGCCGAACTTCGCCTGCGGGAGATATGAGAGGTGAGCAGTTCTTC
TRBJ2-1 TRBD2 many TRBV11-1 CASSFGTSNEQFF TGTGCCAGCAGCTTCGGGACTAGCAATGAGCAGTTCTTC
TRBJ2-3 TRBD2 many TRBV28 CASSSPAGGGVDTQYF TGTGCCAGCAGCTCCCCAGCGGGAGGGGGAGTAGATACGCAGTATTTT
TRBJ2-1 TRBD2 many TRBV12-3/TRBV12-4 CASSFRRESGEQFF TGTGCCAGCAGTTTCCGGCGGGAGAGTGGTGAGCAGTTCTTC
TRBJ2-5 TRBD2 NA TRBV7-7 CASSRPTSGSSGKTQYF TGTGCTAGCAGCCGCCCCACTAGCGGGAGTTCCGGGAAGACCCAGTACTTC
TRBJ2-3 NA many TRBV2 CATTITDTQYF TGTGCCACGACGATCACAGATACGCAGTATTTT
TRBJ2-2 NA many TRBV4-1 CAGSMGPAYAGELFF TGCGCCGGCTCAATGGGACCGGCTTACGCCGGGGAGCTGTTTTTT
TRBJ2-5 NA many TRBV5-1 CASSFGPGLAGGELVETQYF NA
TRBJ2-1 TRBD2 many TRBV20-1 CSASPSGPYNEQFF TGCAGTGCTAGCCCTAGCGGGCCCTACAATGAGCAGTTCTTC
TRBJ2-3 NA many TRBV11-2 CASTLGDTQYF TGTGCCAGCACCCTGGGAGATACGCAGTATTTT
TRBJ2-3 TRBD2 many TRBV15 CATSRDPAGGSTDTQYF TGTGCCACCAGCAGAGATCCAGCGGGAGGCAGCACAGATACGCAGTATTTT
TRBJ1-5 NA NA TRBV20-1 CSAREGLASNQPQHF TGCAGTGCTAGAGAGGGATTAGCCAGCAATCAGCCCCAGCATTTT
TRBJ2-5 TRBD2 many TRBV24-1 CATSDRLAGVKGETQYF TGTGCCACCAGTGATCGACTAGCGGGAGTTAAGGGGGAGACCCAGTACTTC
TRBJ2-7 NA many TRBV10-3 CAIRGTETYEQYF TGTGCCATCCGCGGGACGGAAACCTACGAGCAGTACTTC
TRBJ1-2 TRBD1 many TRBV28 CASSLSGQGGYGYTF TGTGCCAGCAGTCTTTCCGGACAGGGGGGGTATGGCTACACCTTC